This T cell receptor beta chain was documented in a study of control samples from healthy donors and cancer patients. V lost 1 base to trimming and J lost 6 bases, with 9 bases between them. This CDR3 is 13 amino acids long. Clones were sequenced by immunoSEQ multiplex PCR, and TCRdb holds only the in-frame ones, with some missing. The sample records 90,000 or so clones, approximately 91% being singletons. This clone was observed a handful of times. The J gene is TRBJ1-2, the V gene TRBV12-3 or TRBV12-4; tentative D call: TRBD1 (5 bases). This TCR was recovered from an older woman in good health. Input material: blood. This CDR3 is CASSLVREDGYTF. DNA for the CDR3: TGTGCCAGCAGTTTAGTCAGGGAAGATGGCTACACCTTC.